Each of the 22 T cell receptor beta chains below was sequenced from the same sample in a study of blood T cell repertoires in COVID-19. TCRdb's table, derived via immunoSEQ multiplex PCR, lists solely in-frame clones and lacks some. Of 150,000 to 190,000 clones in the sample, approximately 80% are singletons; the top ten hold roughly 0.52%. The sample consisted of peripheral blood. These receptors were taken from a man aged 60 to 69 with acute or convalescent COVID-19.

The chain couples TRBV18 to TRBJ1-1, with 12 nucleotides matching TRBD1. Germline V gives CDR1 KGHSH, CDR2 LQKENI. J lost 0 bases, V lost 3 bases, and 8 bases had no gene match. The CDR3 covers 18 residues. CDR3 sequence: CASSPQGQGAQMNTEAFF. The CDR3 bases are TGTGCCAGCTCACCCCAGGGACAGGGGGCTCAGATGAACACTGAAGCTTTCTTT.

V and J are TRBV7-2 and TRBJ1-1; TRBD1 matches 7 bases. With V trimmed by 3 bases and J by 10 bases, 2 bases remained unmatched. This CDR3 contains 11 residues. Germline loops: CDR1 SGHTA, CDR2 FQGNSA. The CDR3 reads CASSFRQGAFF. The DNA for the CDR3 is TGTGCCAGCAGCTTCAGACAGGGAGCTTTCTTT.

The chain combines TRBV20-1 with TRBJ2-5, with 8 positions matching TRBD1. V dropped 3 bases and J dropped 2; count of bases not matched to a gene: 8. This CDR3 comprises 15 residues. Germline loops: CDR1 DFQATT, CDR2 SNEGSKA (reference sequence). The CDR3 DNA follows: TGCAGTGCTAGTTGGCAGGGGGCGACACAAGAGACCCAGTACTTC. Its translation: CSASWQGATQETQYF.

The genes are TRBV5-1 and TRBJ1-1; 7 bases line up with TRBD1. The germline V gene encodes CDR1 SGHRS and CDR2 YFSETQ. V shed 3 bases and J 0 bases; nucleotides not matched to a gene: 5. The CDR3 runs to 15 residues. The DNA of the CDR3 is TGCGCCAGCAGCTACACCGGGACAGTGAACACTGAAGCTTTCTTT. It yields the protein CASSYTGTVNTEAFF.

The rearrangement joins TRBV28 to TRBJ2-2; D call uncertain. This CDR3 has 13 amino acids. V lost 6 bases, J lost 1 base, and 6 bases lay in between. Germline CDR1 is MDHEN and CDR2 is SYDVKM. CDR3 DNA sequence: TGTGCCAGCAGGTCATGGAACACCGGGGAGCTGTTTTTT. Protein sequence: CASRSWNTGELFF.

The CDR3 region is CASSRDRNTGELFF. The CDR3 DNA follows: TGCGCCAGCAGCCGGGACAGAAACACCGGGGAGCTGTTTTTT. The chain recombines TRBV4-1 with TRBJ2-2, with 7 bases identical to TRBD1. Germline assignment: CDR1 MGHRA and CDR2 YSYEKL. The CDR3 loop spans 14 amino acids. With V trimmed by 4 bases and J by 2 bases, 1 base remained unmatched.

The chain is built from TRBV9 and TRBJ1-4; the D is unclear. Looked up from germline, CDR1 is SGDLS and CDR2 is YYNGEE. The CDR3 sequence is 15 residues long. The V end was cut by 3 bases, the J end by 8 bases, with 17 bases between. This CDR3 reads CASSGRGGGKEKLFF. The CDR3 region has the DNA TGTGCCAGCAGCGGAAGAGGAGGAGGGAAGGAAAAACTGTTTTTT.

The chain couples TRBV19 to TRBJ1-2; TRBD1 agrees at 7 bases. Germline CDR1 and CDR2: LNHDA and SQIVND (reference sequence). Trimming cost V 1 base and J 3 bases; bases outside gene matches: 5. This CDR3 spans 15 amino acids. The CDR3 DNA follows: TGTGCCAGTAGTATAGGGACAGGCACCGACTATGGCTACACCTTC. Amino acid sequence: CASSIGTGTDYGYTF.

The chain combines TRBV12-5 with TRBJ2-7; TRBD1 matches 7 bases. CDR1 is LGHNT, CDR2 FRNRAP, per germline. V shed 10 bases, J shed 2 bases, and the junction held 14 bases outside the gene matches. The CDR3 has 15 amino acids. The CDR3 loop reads CATRAHGQEPYEQYF. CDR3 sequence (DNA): TGTGCTACCCGGGCTCATGGACAGGAACCCTACGAGCAGTACTTC.

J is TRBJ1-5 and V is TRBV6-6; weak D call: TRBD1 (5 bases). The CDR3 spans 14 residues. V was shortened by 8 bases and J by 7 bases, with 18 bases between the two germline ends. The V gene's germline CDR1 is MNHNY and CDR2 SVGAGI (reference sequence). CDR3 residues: CASWEGKEVQPQHF. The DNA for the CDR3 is TGTGCCAGCTGGGAGGGGAAAGAGGTGCAGCCCCAGCATTTT.

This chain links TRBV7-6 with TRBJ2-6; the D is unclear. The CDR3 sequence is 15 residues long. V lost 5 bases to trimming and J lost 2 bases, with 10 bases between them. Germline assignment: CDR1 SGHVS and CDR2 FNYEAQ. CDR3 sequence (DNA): TGTGCCAGCAGCCCAACAATAACTGGGGCCAACGTCCTGACTTTC. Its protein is CASSPTITGANVLTF.

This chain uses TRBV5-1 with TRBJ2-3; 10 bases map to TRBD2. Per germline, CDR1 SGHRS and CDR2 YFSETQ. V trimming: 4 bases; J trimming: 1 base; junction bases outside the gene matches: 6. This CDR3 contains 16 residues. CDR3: CASSRRTSGGTDTQYF. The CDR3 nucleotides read TGCGCCAGCAGCCGCCGGACTAGCGGAGGCACAGATACGCAGTATTTT. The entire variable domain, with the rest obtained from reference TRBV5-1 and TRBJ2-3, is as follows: KAGVTQTPRYLIKTRGQQVTLSCSPISGHRSVSWYQQTPGQGLQFLFEYFSETQRNKGNFPGRFSGRQFSNSRSEMNVSTLELGDSALYLCASSRRTSGGTDTQYFGPGTRLTVL.

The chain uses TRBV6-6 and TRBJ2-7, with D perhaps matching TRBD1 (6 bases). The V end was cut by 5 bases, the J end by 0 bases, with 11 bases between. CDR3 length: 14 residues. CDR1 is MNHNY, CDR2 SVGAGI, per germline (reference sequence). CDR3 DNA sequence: TGTGCCAGCAGTAGACAGGCGAGCTCCTACGAGCAGTACTTC. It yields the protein CASSRQASSYEQYF.

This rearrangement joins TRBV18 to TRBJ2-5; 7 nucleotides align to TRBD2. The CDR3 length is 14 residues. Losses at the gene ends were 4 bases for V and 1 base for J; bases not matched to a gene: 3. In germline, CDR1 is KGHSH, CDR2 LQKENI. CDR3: CASSLRTSQETQYF. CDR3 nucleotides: TGTGCCAGCTCACTACGGACTAGCCAAGAGACCCAGTACTTC.

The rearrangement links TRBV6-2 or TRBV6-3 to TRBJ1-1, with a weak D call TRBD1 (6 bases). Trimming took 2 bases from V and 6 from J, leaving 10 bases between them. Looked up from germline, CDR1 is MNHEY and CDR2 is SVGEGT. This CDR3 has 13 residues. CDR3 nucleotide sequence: TGTGCCAGCAGTTACGAGTGGACAGCTGAAGCTTTCTTT. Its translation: CASSYEWTAEAFF.

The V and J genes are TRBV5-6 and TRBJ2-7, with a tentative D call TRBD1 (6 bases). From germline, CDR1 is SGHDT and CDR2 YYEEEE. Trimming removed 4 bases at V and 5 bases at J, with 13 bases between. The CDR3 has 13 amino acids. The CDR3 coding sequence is TGTGCCAGCAGCCGCGGACAGAGGAACGAGCAGTACTTC. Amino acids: CASSRGQRNEQYF.

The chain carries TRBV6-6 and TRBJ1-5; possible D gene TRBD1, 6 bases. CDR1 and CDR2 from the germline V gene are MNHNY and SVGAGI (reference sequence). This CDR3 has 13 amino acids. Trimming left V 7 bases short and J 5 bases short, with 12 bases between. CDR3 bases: TGTGCCAGCATACAGGGTCGAGATCAGCCCCAGCATTTT. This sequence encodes CASIQGRDQPQHF.

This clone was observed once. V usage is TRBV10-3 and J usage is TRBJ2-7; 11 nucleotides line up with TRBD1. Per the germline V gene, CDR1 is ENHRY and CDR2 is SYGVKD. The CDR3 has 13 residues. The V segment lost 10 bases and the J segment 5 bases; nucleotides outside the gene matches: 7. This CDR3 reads CATSDRGLDEQYF. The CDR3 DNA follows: TGTGCCACGTCGGACAGGGGGCTCGACGAGCAGTACTTC.

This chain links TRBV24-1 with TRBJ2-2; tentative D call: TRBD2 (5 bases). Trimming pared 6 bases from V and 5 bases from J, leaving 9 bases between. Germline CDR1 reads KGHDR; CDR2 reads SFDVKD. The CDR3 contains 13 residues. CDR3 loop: CATSRGGTGELFF. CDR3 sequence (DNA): TGTGCCACCAGTCGCGGAGGAACCGGGGAGCTGTTTTTT.

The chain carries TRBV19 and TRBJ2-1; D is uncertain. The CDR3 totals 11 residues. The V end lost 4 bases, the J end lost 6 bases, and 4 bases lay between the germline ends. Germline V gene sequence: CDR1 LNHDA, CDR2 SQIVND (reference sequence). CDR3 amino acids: CASSTINEQFF. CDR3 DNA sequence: TGTGCCAGTAGTACAATCAATGAGCAGTTCTTC.

CDR3 loop: CASSQDQYGGSGNTIYF. CDR3 nucleotides: TGCGCCAGCAGCCAAGATCAGTATGGGGGGTCTGGAAACACCATATATTTT. The rearrangement links TRBV4-3 to TRBJ1-3, with TRBD1 as a possible D gene (5 bases). Per the germline V gene, CDR1 is LGHNA and CDR2 is YSLEER. V was shortened by 0 bases and J by 1 base, with 13 bases between the two germline ends. The CDR3 is made up of 17 amino acids.

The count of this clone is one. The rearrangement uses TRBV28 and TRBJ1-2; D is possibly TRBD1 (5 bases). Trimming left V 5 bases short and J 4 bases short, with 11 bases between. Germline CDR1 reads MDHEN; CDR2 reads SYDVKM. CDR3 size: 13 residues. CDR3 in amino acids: CASSGGNFYGYTF. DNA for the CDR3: TGTGCCAGCAGTGGGGGGAATTTCTATGGCTACACCTTC.